These T cell receptor beta chains were read from a single sample in a study of T cell clonotyping in hematopoietic cell transplantation. The protocol was immunoSEQ multiplex PCR, while the TCRdb copy is restricted to in-frame clones and leaves out a portion. The sample holds 17,000 or so clones, about nine tenths seen once. Sequencing input: peripheral blood mononuclear cells. These receptors all stem from a man aged 45-60 years in good health. Some clones in this sample may be carry-over from other donors' samples. The CDR3 runs from the conserved cysteine through the conserved F or W. A D gene is named only where the DNA matches it firmly. The size field is filled for only some rows; it gives once, few, many or a size class.

v_gene	d_gene	j_gene	abundance	CDR3aa	CDR3nt
TRBV6-6	NA	TRBJ1-2	NA	CASSLDTIQGYTF	TGTGCCAGCAGTTTGGACACGATCCAGGGCTACACCTTC
TRBV29-1	NA	TRBJ1-2	NA	CSVDGIDYGYTF	TGCAGCGTGGACGGGATTGACTATGGCTACACCTTC
TRBV13	NA	TRBJ2-2	NA	CASSPSGGANTGELFF	TGTGCCAGCAGCCCCTCGGGTGGAGCGAACACCGGGGAGCTGTTTTTT
TRBV6-5	NA	TRBJ1-4	NA	CASSASRANEKLFF	TGTGCCAGCAGTGCCTCCAGGGCTAATGAAAAACTGTTTTTT
TRBV4-2	NA	TRBJ2-1	NA	CASSQGAGNVNEQFF	TGTGCCAGCAGCCAAGGGGCGGGGAACGTAAATGAGCAGTTCTTC
TRBV28	TRBD1	TRBJ1-2	NA	CASRETGNYGYTF	TGTGCCAGCAGGGAGACAGGGAACTATGGCTACACCTTC
TRBV29-1	NA	TRBJ1-5	NA	CSVEEGSGGGQPQHF	TGCAGCGTTGAAGAAGGGTCCGGGGGGGGACAGCCCCAGCATTTT
TRBV7-9	TRBD1	TRBJ1-2	NA	CASSPGGDYGYTF	TGTGCCAGCAGCCCAGGGGGCGACTATGGCTACACCTTC
TRBV14	TRBD1	TRBJ2-1	few	CACNHETGGNNEQFF	TGTGCCTGCAACCATGAGACAGGGGGCAACAATGAGCAGTTCTTC
TRBV28	TRBD1	TRBJ1-2	few	CASSIQGRPGYTF	TGTGCCAGCAGTATACAGGGGCGCCCTGGCTACACCTTC
TRBV20-1	NA	TRBJ1-4	NA	CSARGNEKLFF	TGCAGTGCTAGAGGGAATGAAAAACTGTTTTTT
TRBV4-3	NA	TRBJ1-6	NA	CASSQGGYGSDSPLHF	TGCGCCAGCAGCCAAGGCGGATACGGGTCGGATTCACCCCTCCACTTT
TRBV7-6	TRBD1	TRBJ1-1	NA	CASSLGGGQGTEAFF	TGTGCCAGCAGCTTAGGCGGGGGACAGGGAACTGAAGCTTTCTTT
TRBV4-1	NA	TRBJ1-4	NA	CASSQAGGLSEKLFF	TGCGCCAGCAGCCAAGCCGGGGGACTGTCTGAAAAACTGTTTTTT
TRBV5-6	TRBD1	TRBJ2-7	NA	CASSLTGLEQYF	TGTGCCAGCAGCCTGACAGGGCTCGAGCAGTACTTC
TRBV2	NA	TRBJ1-6	NA	CASWRINSPLHF	TGTGCCAGCTGGCGGATTAATTCACCCCTCCACTTT
TRBV29-1	TRBD1	TRBJ1-5	NA	CSVGTGNQPQHF	TGCAGCGTCGGGACAGGCAATCAGCCCCAGCATTTT
TRBV30	TRBD2	TRBJ2-7	NA	CAWRTSGGEQYF	TGTGCCTGGAGGACTAGCGGAGGGGAGCAGTACTTC
TRBV27	TRBD1	TRBJ2-1	NA	CASSFGYTGGFGNEQFF	TGTGCCAGCAGTTTTGGCTACACAGGGGGCTTTGGCAATGAGCAGTTCTTC
TRBV18	NA	TRBJ2-1	few	CASSPMRTNEQFF	TGTGCCAGCTCACCGATGAGAACTAATGAGCAGTTCTTC
TRBV10-2	NA	TRBJ1-5	NA	CASSGGNQPQHF	TGCGCCAGCTCCGGGGGCAATCAGCCCCAGCATTTT
TRBV6-5	TRBD1	TRBJ2-7	NA	CASTKDRGDSYEQYF	TGTGCCAGCACCAAGGACAGGGGTGACTCCTACGAGCAGTACTTC
TRBV19	TRBD1	TRBJ1-3	NA	CASSMGQGAGNTIYF	TGTGCCAGTAGTATGGGACAGGGGGCTGGAAACACCATATATTTT
TRBV30	TRBD2	TRBJ2-3	NA	CAWSTRGGADTQYF	TGTGCCTGGAGCACCCGGGGGGGCGCAGATACGCAGTATTTT
TRBV7-2	NA	TRBJ1-1	NA	CASSYIAGQHTEAFF	TGTGCCAGCAGCTACATCGCAGGGCAGCACACTGAAGCTTTCTTT
TRBV5-4	TRBD2	TRBJ2-3	NA	CASSSGGPRISTDTQYF	TGTGCCAGCAGCTCGGGGGGGCCCCGAATCAGCACAGATACGCAGTATTTT
TRBV6-1	NA	TRBJ1-1	NA	CASGAGRDTEAFF	TGTGCCAGCGGGGCGGGGCGGGACACTGAAGCTTTCTTT
TRBV11-3	NA	TRBJ2-7	NA	CASSRPDLYEQYF	TGTGCCAGCAGCCGACCGGACCTCTACGAGCAGTACTTC
TRBV28	NA	TRBJ1-6	NA	CASSRLWGGGSPLHF	TGTGCCAGCAGCCGCCTCTGGGGGGGAGGATCACCCCTCCACTTT
TRBV6-5	NA	TRBJ1-2	NA	CASSSYGYTF	TGTGCCAGCAGTAGTTATGGCTACACCTTC
TRBV4-1	NA	TRBJ1-2	NA	CASSPGRGPSNYGYTF	TGCGCCAGCAGCCCGGGCAGGGGCCCTTCTAACTATGGCTACACCTTC
TRBV5-1	NA	TRBJ2-7	NA	CASSSETAHEQYF	TGCGCCAGCAGCTCAGAAACAGCGCACGAGCAGTACTTC
TRBV7-2	NA	TRBJ1-5	NA	CASSPGGGADSNQPQHF	TGTGCCAGCAGCCCCGGCGGAGGGGCGGACAGCAATCAGCCCCAGCATTTT
TRBV2	TRBD1	TRBJ1-2	NA	CASRSTGVGGYTF	TGTGCCAGCAGGTCGACAGGGGTAGGTGGCTACACCTTC
TRBV7-3	NA	TRBJ1-1	few	CASSSGGTEAFF	TGTGCCAGCAGCTCTGGGGGCACTGAAGCTTTCTTT
TRBV9	TRBD2	TRBJ2-5	NA	CASSPGGEEETQYF	TGTGCCAGCAGTCCCGGGGGGGAGGAAGAGACCCAGTACTTC
TRBV2	NA	TRBJ1-2	NA	CASSRQPVANYGYTF	TGTGCCAGCAGCAGACAGCCAGTAGCCAACTATGGCTACACCTTC
TRBV29-1	NA	TRBJ1-1	NA	CSVSGGATEAFF	TGCAGCGTTTCGGGGGGGGCCACTGAAGCTTTCTTT
TRBV25-1	TRBD1	TRBJ1-4	NA	CASSETGRANEKLFF	TGTGCCAGCAGTGAGACAGGGCGCGCTAATGAAAAACTGTTTTTT
TRBV28	NA	TRBJ2-2	NA	CASWENTGELFF	TGTGCCAGCTGGGAGAACACCGGGGAGCTGTTTTTT
TRBV14	NA	TRBJ1-6	NA	CASSLSLNSPLHF	TGTGCCAGCAGCCTGTCGCTCAATTCACCCCTCCACTTT
TRBV6-5	TRBD1	TRBJ1-1	once	CASSRGQGEAFF	TGTGCCAGCAGCAGAGGACAGGGGGAAGCTTTCTTT
TRBV19	TRBD1	TRBJ2-7	NA	CASGQGNYEQYF	TGTGCCAGCGGACAGGGGAACTACGAGCAGTACTTC
TRBV4-3	NA	TRBJ1-5	NA	CASSLGGGKGYSNQPQHF	TGCGCCAGCAGCCTTGGGGGGGGGAAGGGGTATAGCAATCAGCCCCAGCATTTT
TRBV7-8	NA	TRBJ2-6	NA	CASSLGGPAGANVLTF	TGTGCCAGCAGCTTAGGGGGGCCGGCTGGGGCCAACGTCCTGACTTTC
TRBV7-6	NA	TRBJ1-4	NA	CASSLDLTNEKLFF	TGTGCCAGCAGCTTGGACCTAACTAATGAAAAACTGTTTTTT
TRBV7-9	NA	TRBJ2-1	once	CASSSPPPGGNEQFF	TGTGCCAGCAGCTCACCCCCGCCGGGTGGAAATGAGCAGTTCTTC
TRBV14	NA	TRBJ1-2	few	CASSQEGRGTLGYTF	TGTGCCAGCAGCCAAGAGGGGCGTGGGACCCTAGGCTACACCTTC
TRBV4-3	NA	TRBJ2-7	NA	CASSQRSWDTSSYEQYF	TGCGCCAGCAGCCAGAGATCTTGGGACACTAGCTCCTACGAGCAGTACTTC
TRBV29-1	NA	TRBJ2-7	NA	CSARVTGRNYEQYF	TGCAGCGCCAGAGTTACAGGGCGGAACTACGAGCAGTACTTC
TRBV30	NA	TRBJ1-6	NA	CAWGVGEGFSPLHF	TGTGCCTGGGGGGTGGGTGAGGGCTTTTCACCCCTCCACTTT
TRBV7-2	TRBD2	TRBJ2-3	NA	CASSAGGGMDTQYF	TGTGCCAGCTCCGCCGGGGGGGGGATGGATACGCAGTATTTT
TRBV5-1	NA	TRBJ1-2	NA	CASSTDGHYGYTF	TGCGCCAGCAGTACGGACGGCCACTATGGCTACACCTTC
TRBV28	NA	TRBJ1-6	NA	CATRAAGAPLHF	TGTGCCACGCGAGCAGCAGGTGCACCCCTCCACTTT
TRBV20-1	TRBD1	TRBJ2-3	NA	CSTGVTDTQYF	TGCAGTACAGGGGTCACAGATACGCAGTATTTT
TRBV2	TRBD1	TRBJ1-6	NA	CARQGTGFSPLHF	TGTGCCCGCCAAGGGACAGGGTTTTCACCCCTCCACTTT
TRBV6-6	NA	TRBJ1-2	NA	CASSYLGAGGYTF	TGTGCCAGCAGTTACTTGGGGGCTGGGGGCTACACCTTC